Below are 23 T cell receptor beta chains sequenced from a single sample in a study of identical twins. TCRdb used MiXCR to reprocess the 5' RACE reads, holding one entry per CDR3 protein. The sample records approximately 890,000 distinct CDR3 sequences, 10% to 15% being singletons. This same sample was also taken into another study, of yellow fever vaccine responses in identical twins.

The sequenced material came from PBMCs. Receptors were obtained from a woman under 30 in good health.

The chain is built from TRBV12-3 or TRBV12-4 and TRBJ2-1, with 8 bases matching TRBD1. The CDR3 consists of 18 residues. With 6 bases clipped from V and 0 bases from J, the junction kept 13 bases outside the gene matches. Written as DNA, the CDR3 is TGTGCCAGCAGCTACGGGACAGGAGCTACAATCTCCTACAATGAGCAGTTCTTC. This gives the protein CASSYGTGATISYNEQFF.

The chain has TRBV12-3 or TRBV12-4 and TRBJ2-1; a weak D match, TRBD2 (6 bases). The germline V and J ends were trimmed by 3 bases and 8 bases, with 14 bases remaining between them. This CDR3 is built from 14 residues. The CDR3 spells CASSFSASEDEQFF. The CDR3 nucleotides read TGTGCCAGCAGTTTTTCGGCTAGCGAGGATGAGCAGTTCTTC.

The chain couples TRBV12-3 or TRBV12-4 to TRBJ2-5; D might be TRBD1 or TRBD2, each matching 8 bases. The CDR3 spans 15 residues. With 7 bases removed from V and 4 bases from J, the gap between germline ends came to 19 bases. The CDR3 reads CASTRGLAGPETQYF. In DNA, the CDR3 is TGTGCCAGCACCAGGGGGCTAGCGGGCCCAGAGACCCAGTACTTC.

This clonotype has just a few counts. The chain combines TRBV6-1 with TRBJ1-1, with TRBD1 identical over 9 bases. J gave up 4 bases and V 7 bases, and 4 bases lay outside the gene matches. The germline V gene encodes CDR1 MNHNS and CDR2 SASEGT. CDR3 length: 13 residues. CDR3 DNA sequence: TGTGCCAGCATGACAGGGGGAACCACTGAAGCTTTCTTT. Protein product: CASMTGGTTEAFF.

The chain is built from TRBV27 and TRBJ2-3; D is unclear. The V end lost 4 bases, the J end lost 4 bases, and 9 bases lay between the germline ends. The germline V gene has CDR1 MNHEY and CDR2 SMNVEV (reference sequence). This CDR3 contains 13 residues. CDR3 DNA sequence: TGTGCCAGCAGTTCCCCCCCGCCAGATACGCAGTATTTT. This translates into CASSSPPPDTQYF.

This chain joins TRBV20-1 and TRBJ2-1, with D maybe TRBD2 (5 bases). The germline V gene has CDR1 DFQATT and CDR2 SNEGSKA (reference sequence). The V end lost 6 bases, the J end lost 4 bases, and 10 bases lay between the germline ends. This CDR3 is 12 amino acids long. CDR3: CSAAPGYNEQFF. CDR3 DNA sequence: TGCAGTGCGGCTCCGGGATACAATGAGCAGTTCTTC.

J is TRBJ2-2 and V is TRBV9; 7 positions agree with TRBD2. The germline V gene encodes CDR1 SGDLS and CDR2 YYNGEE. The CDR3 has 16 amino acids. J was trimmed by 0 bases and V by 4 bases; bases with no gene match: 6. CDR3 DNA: TGTGCCAGCAGCAGAGTGGCGGGGGCGAACACCGGGGAGCTGTTTTTT. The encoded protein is CASSRVAGANTGELFF. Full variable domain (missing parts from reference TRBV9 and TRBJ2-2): DSGVTQTPKHLITATGQRVTLRCSPRSGDLSVYWYQQSLDQGLQFLIQYYNGEERAKGNILERFSAQQFPDLHSELNLSSLELGDSALYFCASSRVAGANTGELFFGEGSRLTVL.

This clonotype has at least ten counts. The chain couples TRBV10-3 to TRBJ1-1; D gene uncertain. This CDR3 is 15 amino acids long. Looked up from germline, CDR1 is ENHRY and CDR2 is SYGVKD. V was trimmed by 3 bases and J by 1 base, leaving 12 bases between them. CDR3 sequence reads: CAISDLWGANTEAFF. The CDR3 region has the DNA TGTGCCATCAGTGACCTGTGGGGAGCGAACACTGAAGCTTTCTTT.

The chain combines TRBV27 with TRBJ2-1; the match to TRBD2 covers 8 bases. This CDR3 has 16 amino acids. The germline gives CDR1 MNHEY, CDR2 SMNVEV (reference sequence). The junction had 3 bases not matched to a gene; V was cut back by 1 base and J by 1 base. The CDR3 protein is CASSLWGLGSYNEQFF. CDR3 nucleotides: TGTGCCAGCAGTTTATGGGGACTAGGATCCTACAATGAGCAGTTCTTC.

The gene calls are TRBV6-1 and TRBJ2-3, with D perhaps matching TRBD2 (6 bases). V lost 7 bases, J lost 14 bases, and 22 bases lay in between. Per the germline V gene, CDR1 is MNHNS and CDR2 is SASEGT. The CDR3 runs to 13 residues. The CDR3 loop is CASNTDGGNRGYF. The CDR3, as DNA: TGTGCCAGCAATACCGATGGGGGGAACCGGGGGTATTTT.

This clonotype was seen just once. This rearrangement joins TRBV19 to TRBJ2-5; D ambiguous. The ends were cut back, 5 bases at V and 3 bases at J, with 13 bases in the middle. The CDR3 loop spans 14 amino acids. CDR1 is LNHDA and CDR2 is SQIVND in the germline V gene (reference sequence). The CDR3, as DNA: TGTGCCAGTAGTCGCTCCGGGCCCAAAGAGACCCAGTACTTC. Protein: CASSRSGPKETQYF. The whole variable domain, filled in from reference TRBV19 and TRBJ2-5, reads DGGITQSPKYLFRKEGQNVTLSCEQNLNHDAMYWYRQDPGQGLRLIYYSQIVNDFQKGDIAEGYSVSREKKESFPLTVTSAQKNPTAFYLCASSRSGPKETQYFGPGTRLLVL.

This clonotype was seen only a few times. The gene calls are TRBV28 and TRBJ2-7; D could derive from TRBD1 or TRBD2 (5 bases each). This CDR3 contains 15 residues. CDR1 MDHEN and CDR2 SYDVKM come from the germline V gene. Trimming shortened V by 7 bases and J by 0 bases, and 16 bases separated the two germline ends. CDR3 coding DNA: TGTGCCAGCACTCAAAGGTGGGGGACCTCCTACGAGCAGTACGTC. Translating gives CASTQRWGTSYEQYV.

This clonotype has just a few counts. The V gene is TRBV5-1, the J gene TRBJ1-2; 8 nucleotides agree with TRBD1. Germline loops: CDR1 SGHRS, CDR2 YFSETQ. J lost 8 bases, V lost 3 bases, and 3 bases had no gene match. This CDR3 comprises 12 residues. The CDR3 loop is CASSSDRVGYTF. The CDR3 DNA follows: TGCGCCAGCAGCTCGGACAGGGTGGGCTACACCTTC.

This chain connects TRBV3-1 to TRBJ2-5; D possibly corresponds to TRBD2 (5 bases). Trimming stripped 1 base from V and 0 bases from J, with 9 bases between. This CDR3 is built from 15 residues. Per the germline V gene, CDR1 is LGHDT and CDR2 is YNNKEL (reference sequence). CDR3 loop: CASSQVEEYQETQYF. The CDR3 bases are TGTGCCAGCAGCCAAGTGGAGGAGTACCAAGAGACCCAGTACTTC.

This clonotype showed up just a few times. The CDR3 sequence: CASTYKSGNEQFF. In DNA, the CDR3 is TGTGCCAGCACTTATAAGTCGGGTAATGAGCAGTTCTTC. This chain joins TRBV6-6 and TRBJ2-1; D uncertain. V was cut by 7 bases and J by 7 bases, with 14 bases left in between. The CDR3 totals 13 residues. CDR1 and CDR2 from the germline V gene are MNHNY and SVGAGI (reference sequence).

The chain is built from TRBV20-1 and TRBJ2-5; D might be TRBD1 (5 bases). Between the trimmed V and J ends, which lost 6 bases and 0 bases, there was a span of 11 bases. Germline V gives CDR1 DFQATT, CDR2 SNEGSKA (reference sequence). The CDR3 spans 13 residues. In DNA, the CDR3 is TGCAGTGCAAAACAGGAGAACCAAGAGACCCAGTACTTC. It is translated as CSAKQENQETQYF.

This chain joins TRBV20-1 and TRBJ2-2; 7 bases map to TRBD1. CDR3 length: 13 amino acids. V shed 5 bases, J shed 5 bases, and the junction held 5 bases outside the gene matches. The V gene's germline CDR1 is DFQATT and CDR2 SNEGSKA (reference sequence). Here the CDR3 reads CSAWDSLTGELFF. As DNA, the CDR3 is TGCAGTGCTTGGGACAGCTTAACCGGGGAGCTGTTTTTT.

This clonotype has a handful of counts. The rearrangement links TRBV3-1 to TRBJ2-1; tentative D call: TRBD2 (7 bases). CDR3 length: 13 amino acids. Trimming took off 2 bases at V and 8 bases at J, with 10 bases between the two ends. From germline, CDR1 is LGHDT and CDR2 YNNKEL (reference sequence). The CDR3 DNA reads TGTGCCAGCAGCCAAAGAGGGGGGGATGAGCAGTTCTTC. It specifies CASSQRGGDEQFF.

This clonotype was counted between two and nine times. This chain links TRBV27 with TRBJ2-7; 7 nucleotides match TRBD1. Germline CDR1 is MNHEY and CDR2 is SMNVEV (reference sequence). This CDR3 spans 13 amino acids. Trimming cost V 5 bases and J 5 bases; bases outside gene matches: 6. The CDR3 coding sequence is TGTGCCAGCAGTCCAGCTACAGGGGACGAGCAGTACGTC. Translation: CASSPATGDEQYV.

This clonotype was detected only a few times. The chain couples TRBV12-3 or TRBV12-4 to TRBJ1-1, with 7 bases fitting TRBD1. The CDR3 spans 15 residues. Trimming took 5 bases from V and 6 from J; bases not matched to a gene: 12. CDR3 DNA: TGTGCCAGCAGTCCAGACAGGGCCCTATTTGCTGAAGCTTTCTTT. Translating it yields CASSPDRALFAEAFF.

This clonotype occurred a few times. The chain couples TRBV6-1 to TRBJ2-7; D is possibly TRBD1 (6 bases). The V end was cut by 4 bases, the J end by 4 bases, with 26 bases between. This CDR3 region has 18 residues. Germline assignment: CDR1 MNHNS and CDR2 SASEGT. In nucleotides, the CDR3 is TGTGCCAGCAGTGCTTCTCCACTAACAGGGCTAGAGGGTTACGAGCAGTACTTC. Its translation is CASSASPLTGLEGYEQYF.

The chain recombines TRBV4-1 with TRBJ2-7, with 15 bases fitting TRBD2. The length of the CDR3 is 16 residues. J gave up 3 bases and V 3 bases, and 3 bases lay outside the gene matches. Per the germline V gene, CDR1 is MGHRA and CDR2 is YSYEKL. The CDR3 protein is CASSQGTSGGYYEQYF. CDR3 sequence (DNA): TGCGCCAGCAGCCAGGGGACTAGCGGGGGGTACTACGAGCAGTACTTC.

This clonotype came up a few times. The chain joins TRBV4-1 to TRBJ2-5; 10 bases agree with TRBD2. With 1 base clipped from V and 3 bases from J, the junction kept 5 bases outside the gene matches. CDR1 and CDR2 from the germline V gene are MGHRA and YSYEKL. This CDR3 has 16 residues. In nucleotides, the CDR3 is TGCGCCAGCAGCCAAGGCCGGACTAGCGGTAAAGAGACCCAGTACTTC. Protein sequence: CASSQGRTSGKETQYF.